These T cell receptor beta chains were read from a single sample in a study of blood T cell repertoires in COVID-19. Only in-frame clones appear in the TCRdb table, and some are missing; sequencing was by immunoSEQ multiplex PCR. The table has about 210,000 clones, more than 70% seen once. Sequences were obtained from PBMCs or T cells enriched from blood (not recorded which). These receptors were taken from a man aged 30-40 years with acute COVID-19. Both conserved end residues are part of each CDR3. The D gene is left open where the match is weak. Expanded clones get a size class; other rows say once, few or many, or leave the size out.

J gene: TRBJ1-3; CDR3 length: 18; V gene: TRBV4-1; D gene: .; clone size: .; CDR3 protein: CASSHDIRREGFGNTIYF; CDR3 DNA: TGCGCCAGCAGCCATGACATCCGGAGAGAGGGTTTCGGAAACACCATATATTTT
J gene: TRBJ1-1; CDR3 length: 13; V gene: TRBV2; D gene: .; clone size: .; CDR3 protein: CASSVQGNTEAFF; CDR3 DNA: TGTGCCAGCAGTGTCCAGGGCAACACTGAAGCTTTCTTT
J gene: TRBJ2-1; CDR3 length: 14; V gene: TRBV5-5; D gene: .; clone size: few; CDR3 protein: CASSLGTPLNEQFF; CDR3 DNA: TGTGCCAGCAGCCTCGGGACTCCCCTCAATGAGCAGTTCTTC
J gene: TRBJ1-3; CDR3 length: 12; V gene: TRBV28; D gene: .; clone size: .; CDR3 protein: CASSSLGNTIYF; CDR3 DNA: TGTGCCAGCAGCTCGCTAGGAAACACCATATATTTT
J gene: TRBJ2-7; CDR3 length: 12; V gene: TRBV29-1; D gene: .; clone size: .; CDR3 protein: CSVTRDSYEQYF; CDR3 DNA: TGCAGCGTAACCAGGGACTCCTACGAGCAGTACTTC
J gene: TRBJ1-2; CDR3 length: 10; V gene: TRBV11-3; D gene: .; clone size: .; CDR3 protein: CASRDYGYTF; CDR3 DNA: TGTGCCAGCCGAGACTATGGCTACACCTTC
J gene: TRBJ1-6; CDR3 length: 15; V gene: TRBV11-2; D gene: .; clone size: .; CDR3 protein: CASSLEDSDNSPLHF; CDR3 DNA: TGTGCCAGCAGCTTAGAAGACAGCGATAATTCACCCCTCCACTTT
J gene: TRBJ1-1; CDR3 length: 15; V gene: TRBV6-5; D gene: .; clone size: .; CDR3 protein: CASIHTVRGGTEAFF; CDR3 DNA: TGTGCCAGCATTCACACCGTACGGGGGGGCACTGAAGCTTTCTTT
J gene: TRBJ2-2; CDR3 length: 16; V gene: TRBV7-3; D gene: TRBD2; clone size: once; CDR3 protein: CASSRSGATNTGELFF; CDR3 DNA: TGTGCCAGCAGCCGTAGCGGGGCGACAAACACCGGGGAGCTGTTTTTT
J gene: TRBJ1-2; CDR3 length: 15; V gene: TRBV6-5; D gene: .; clone size: .; CDR3 protein: CASSYSSGTSNGYTF; CDR3 DNA: TGTGCCAGCAGTTACTCAAGCGGGACAAGCAATGGCTACACCTTC
J gene: TRBJ1-3; CDR3 length: 18; V gene: TRBV5-1; D gene: TRBD1; clone size: .; CDR3 protein: CASSSGTGGQVSGNTIYF; CDR3 DNA: TGCGCCAGCAGCTCCGGGACAGGGGGCCAAGTCTCTGGAAACACCATATATTTT
J gene: TRBJ1-5; CDR3 length: 16; V gene: TRBV18; D gene: .; clone size: .; CDR3 protein: CASSPSGTISNQPQHF; CDR3 DNA: TGTGCCAGCTCACCATCCGGGACAATAAGCAATCAGCCCCAGCATTTT
J gene: TRBJ1-3; CDR3 length: 16; V gene: TRBV30; D gene: .; clone size: many; CDR3 protein: CAWSARQRVSGNTIYF; CDR3 DNA: TGTGCCTGGAGCGCTAGACAGAGAGTCTCTGGAAACACCATATATTTT
J gene: TRBJ2-5; CDR3 length: 12; V gene: TRBV3-1/TRBV3-2; D gene: .; clone size: .; CDR3 protein: CASSLQAETQYF; CDR3 DNA: TGTGCCAGCAGCCTGCAGGCAGAGACCCAGTACTTC
J gene: TRBJ1-1; CDR3 length: 17; V gene: TRBV28; D gene: .; clone size: .; CDR3 protein: CASSLDRGAYMNTEAFF; CDR3 DNA: TGTGCCAGCAGTTTAGATCGCGGGGCTTACATGAACACTGAAGCTTTCTTT
J gene: TRBJ2-2; CDR3 length: 17; V gene: TRBV5-1; D gene: .; clone size: .; CDR3 protein: CASSPAGQVTQTGELFF; CDR3 DNA: TGCGCCAGCAGTCCGGCGGGGCAGGTAACCCAGACCGGGGAGCTGTTTTTT
J gene: TRBJ1-1; CDR3 length: 13; V gene: TRBV3-1/TRBV3-2; D gene: .; clone size: .; CDR3 protein: CASSQGRGTEAFF; CDR3 DNA: TGTGCCAGCAGCCAAGGGAGGGGCACTGAAGCTTTCTTT
J gene: TRBJ1-1; CDR3 length: 14; V gene: TRBV5-1; D gene: TRBD1; clone size: .; CDR3 protein: CASSHGTVNTEAFF; CDR3 DNA: TGCGCCAGCAGCCATGGGACAGTGAACACTGAAGCTTTCTTT
J gene: TRBJ2-1; CDR3 length: 16; V gene: TRBV5-6; D gene: .; clone size: .; CDR3 protein: CASTKVLGVSYNEQFF; CDR3 DNA: TGTGCCAGCACCAAGGTGTTAGGGGTATCCTACAATGAGCAGTTCTTC
J gene: TRBJ1-6; CDR3 length: 13; V gene: TRBV12-3/TRBV12-4; D gene: .; clone size: many; CDR3 protein: CASRRTDYSPLHF; CDR3 DNA: TGTGCCAGTAGGAGGACGGACTATTCACCCCTCCACTTT
J gene: TRBJ1-1; CDR3 length: 14; V gene: TRBV27; D gene: TRBD1; clone size: few; CDR3 protein: CASSHRGRGTEAFF; CDR3 DNA: TGTGCCAGCAGCCACAGGGGCCGGGGCACTGAAGCTTTCTTT
J gene: TRBJ2-1; CDR3 length: 15; V gene: TRBV6-5; D gene: TRBD2; clone size: .; CDR3 protein: CASSSSGGSYNEQFF; CDR3 DNA: TGTGCCAGCAGTTCGAGCGGGGGTTCATACAATGAGCAGTTCTTC
J gene: TRBJ1-3; CDR3 length: 16; V gene: TRBV11-2; D gene: TRBD1; clone size: .; CDR3 protein: CASSRQGAYSGNTIYF; CDR3 DNA: TGTGCCAGCAGCAGACAGGGGGCATACTCTGGAAACACCATATATTTT
J gene: TRBJ1-1; CDR3 length: 14; V gene: TRBV19; D gene: TRBD1; clone size: .; CDR3 protein: CASIEDRGRTEAFF; CDR3 DNA: TGTGCCAGTATCGAGGACAGGGGAAGGACTGAAGCTTTCTTT
J gene: TRBJ1-6; CDR3 length: 13; V gene: TRBV6-5; D gene: TRBD1; clone size: .; CDR3 protein: CASHRGGNSPLHF; CDR3 DNA: TGTGCCAGCCACAGGGGGGGAAATTCACCCCTCCACTTT
J gene: TRBJ2-7; CDR3 length: 16; V gene: TRBV4-1; D gene: TRBD1; clone size: .; CDR3 protein: CASSLQHGTASYEQYF; CDR3 DNA: TGCGCCAGCAGCCTGCAACACGGGACAGCCTCCTACGAGCAGTACTTC
J gene: TRBJ2-3; CDR3 length: 12; V gene: TRBV19; D gene: .; clone size: .; CDR3 protein: CASTDSFWTQYF; CDR3 DNA: TGTGCCAGTACCGACTCATTCTGGACGCAGTATTTT
J gene: TRBJ2-3; CDR3 length: 14; V gene: TRBV18; D gene: TRBD1; clone size: few; CDR3 protein: CASSPQGAGDTQYF; CDR3 DNA: TGTGCCAGCTCACCACAGGGGGCAGGGGATACGCAGTATTTT
J gene: TRBJ2-1; CDR3 length: 15; V gene: TRBV6-5; D gene: TRBD1; clone size: .; CDR3 protein: CASRRQGSSYNEQFF; CDR3 DNA: TGTGCCAGCAGACGACAGGGGAGCTCCTACAATGAGCAGTTCTTC
J gene: TRBJ2-1; CDR3 length: 14; V gene: TRBV5-4; D gene: .; clone size: few; CDR3 protein: CASSLSVANNEQFF; CDR3 DNA: TGTGCCAGCAGCTTGTCGGTAGCCAACAATGAGCAGTTCTTC
J gene: TRBJ1-3; CDR3 length: 15; V gene: TRBV6-5; D gene: .; clone size: .; CDR3 protein: CASSYSSGAGNTIYF; CDR3 DNA: TGTGCCAGCAGTTACTCGTCAGGGGCGGGAAACACCATATATTTT
J gene: TRBJ2-7; CDR3 length: 14; V gene: TRBV15; D gene: .; clone size: few; CDR3 protein: CATSRAEFWAEQYF; CDR3 DNA: TGTGCCACCAGCAGAGCAGAGTTCTGGGCCGAGCAGTACTTC
J gene: TRBJ2-3; CDR3 length: 17; V gene: TRBV5-4; D gene: TRBD2; clone size: .; CDR3 protein: CASSSPRAGVSTDTQYF; CDR3 DNA: TGTGCCAGCAGCTCCCCTCGCGCGGGGGTTAGCACAGATACGCAGTATTTT
J gene: TRBJ2-7; CDR3 length: 13; V gene: TRBV5-4; D gene: .; clone size: .; CDR3 protein: CASSAGKTGEQYF; CDR3 DNA: TGTGCCAGCAGCGCCGGGAAAACAGGGGAGCAGTACTTC
J gene: TRBJ2-3; CDR3 length: 15; V gene: TRBV6-5; D gene: .; clone size: .; CDR3 protein: CASRSTRLFTDTQYF; CDR3 DNA: TGTGCCAGCAGGTCCACACGATTATTCACAGATACGCAGTATTTT
J gene: TRBJ1-2; CDR3 length: 17; V gene: TRBV19; D gene: TRBD1; clone size: .; CDR3 protein: CASSIARDRGTKAGYTF; CDR3 DNA: TGTGCCAGTAGTATAGCCCGGGACAGGGGAACCAAAGCGGGCTACACCTTC
J gene: TRBJ1-2; CDR3 length: 15; V gene: TRBV5-1; D gene: .; clone size: .; CDR3 protein: CASSLDSGGLGGYTF; CDR3 DNA: TGCGCCAGCAGCTTGGATTCAGGAGGCCTGGGGGGCTACACCTTC
J gene: TRBJ1-1; CDR3 length: 14; V gene: TRBV9; D gene: .; clone size: .; CDR3 protein: CASSAGTTNTEAFF; CDR3 DNA: TGTGCCAGCAGCGCCGGGACTACGAACACTGAAGCTTTCTTT
J gene: TRBJ2-5; CDR3 length: 16; V gene: TRBV2; D gene: TRBD2; clone size: .; CDR3 protein: CASSESPLAGQETQYF; CDR3 DNA: TGTGCCAGCAGTGAATCTCCACTAGCGGGGCAAGAGACCCAGTACTTC
J gene: TRBJ1-2; CDR3 length: 15; V gene: TRBV9; D gene: TRBD1; clone size: .; CDR3 protein: CASSVGTGNPPFYTF; CDR3 DNA: TGTGCCAGCAGCGTTGGGACAGGGAATCCACCTTTCTACACCTTC
J gene: TRBJ1-2; CDR3 length: 15; V gene: TRBV6-5; D gene: .; clone size: .; CDR3 protein: CASSYSMGGRDGYTF; CDR3 DNA: TGTGCCAGCAGTTACTCCATGGGAGGCAGGGACGGCTACACCTTC
J gene: TRBJ2-7; CDR3 length: 14; V gene: TRBV19; D gene: .; clone size: .; CDR3 protein: CASSPAASVDEQYF; CDR3 DNA: TGTGCCAGTAGCCCGGCGGCTTCCGTCGACGAGCAGTACTTC
J gene: TRBJ2-1; CDR3 length: 15; V gene: TRBV7-7; D gene: .; clone size: .; CDR3 protein: CASSLEGGSYNEQFF; CDR3 DNA: TGTGCCAGCAGCTTAGAGGGGGGGTCCTACAATGAGCAGTTCTTC
J gene: TRBJ2-1; CDR3 length: 16; V gene: TRBV6-2/TRBV6-3; D gene: TRBD2; clone size: .; CDR3 protein: CASSSKLAGGYNEQFF; CDR3 DNA: TGTGCCAGCAGTTCCAAACTAGCGGGGGGGTACAATGAGCAGTTCTTC
J gene: TRBJ1-4; CDR3 length: 15; V gene: TRBV10-1; D gene: TRBD1; clone size: .; CDR3 protein: CASSDGTGNNEKLFF; CDR3 DNA: TGCGCCAGCAGTGACGGGACAGGGAATAATGAAAAACTGTTTTTT
J gene: TRBJ2-5; CDR3 length: 13; V gene: TRBV7-2; D gene: .; clone size: few; CDR3 protein: CASTRRVQETQYF; CDR3 DNA: TGTGCCAGCACCCGCCGGGTCCAAGAGACCCAGTACTTC
J gene: TRBJ1-1; CDR3 length: 16; V gene: TRBV5-1; D gene: .; clone size: .; CDR3 protein: CASSSQGGQMNTEAFF; CDR3 DNA: TGCGCCAGCAGCTCACAGGGTGGTCAGATGAACACTGAAGCTTTCTTT
J gene: TRBJ1-2; CDR3 length: 16; V gene: TRBV28; D gene: TRBD1; clone size: .; CDR3 protein: CASSLWRAQGAGGYTF; CDR3 DNA: TGTGCCAGCAGTTTATGGAGGGCCCAGGGGGCGGGTGGCTACACCTTC
J gene: TRBJ2-3; CDR3 length: 15; V gene: TRBV6-1; D gene: TRBD1; clone size: .; CDR3 protein: CASSETGGAADTQYF; CDR3 DNA: TGTGCCAGCAGTGAAACAGGGGGCGCCGCAGATACGCAGTATTTT
J gene: TRBJ1-2; CDR3 length: 13; V gene: TRBV5-1; D gene: .; clone size: .; CDR3 protein: CASSLLSDYGYTF; CDR3 DNA: TGCGCCAGCAGCTTGTTATCAGATTATGGCTACACCTTC
J gene: TRBJ2-3; CDR3 length: 13; V gene: TRBV10-1; D gene: .; clone size: .; CDR3 protein: CASGQGFTDTQYF; CDR3 DNA: TGCGCCAGCGGCCAGGGATTCACAGATACGCAGTATTTT
J gene: TRBJ1-5; CDR3 length: 16; V gene: TRBV12-5; D gene: TRBD1; clone size: .; CDR3 protein: CASGLGRQGAEQPQHF; CDR3 DNA: TGTGCTAGTGGTTTGGGGAGACAGGGAGCGGAACAGCCCCAGCATTTT
J gene: TRBJ1-3; CDR3 length: 19; V gene: TRBV7-9; D gene: TRBD1; clone size: .; CDR3 protein: CASSSPAEKADRAGNTIYF; CDR3 DNA: TGTGCCAGCAGCTCACCCGCAGAGAAGGCGGACAGGGCTGGAAACACCATATATTTT
J gene: TRBJ1-5; CDR3 length: 13; V gene: TRBV12-3/TRBV12-4; D gene: .; clone size: few; CDR3 protein: CAIAGNGNQPQHF; CDR3 DNA: TGTGCCATCGCGGGGAACGGCAATCAGCCCCAGCATTTT
J gene: TRBJ1-4; CDR3 length: 16; V gene: TRBV29-1; D gene: .; clone size: few; CDR3 protein: CSVARSLEEQNEKLFF; CDR3 DNA: TGCAGCGTTGCACGGAGTTTAGAAGAACAAAATGAAAAACTGTTTTTT
J gene: TRBJ1-6; CDR3 length: 16; V gene: TRBV9; D gene: .; clone size: .; CDR3 protein: CASSGSGSSYNSPLHF; CDR3 DNA: TGTGCCAGCAGCGGTTCTGGGAGCTCCTATAATTCACCCCTCCACTTT
J gene: TRBJ1-2; CDR3 length: 12; V gene: TRBV14; D gene: TRBD1; clone size: .; CDR3 protein: CASSWGQYGYTF; CDR3 DNA: TGTGCCAGCAGCTGGGGACAGTATGGCTACACCTTC
J gene: TRBJ1-4; CDR3 length: 16; V gene: TRBV7-6; D gene: TRBD1; clone size: .; CDR3 protein: CASSPGDRGINEKLFF; CDR3 DNA: TGTGCCAGCAGCCCCGGCGACAGGGGAATTAATGAAAAACTGTTTTTT
J gene: TRBJ2-7; CDR3 length: 15; V gene: TRBV9; D gene: TRBD1; clone size: .; CDR3 protein: CASSPRQGVSYEQYF; CDR3 DNA: TGTGCCAGCAGCCCCCGGCAGGGGGTTTCCTACGAGCAGTACTTC
J gene: TRBJ1-4; CDR3 length: 15; V gene: TRBV6-4; D gene: TRBD1; clone size: .; CDR3 protein: CASSDSTGGNEKLFF; CDR3 DNA: TGTGCCAGCAGTGACTCGACAGGGGGCAATGAAAAACTGTTTTTT